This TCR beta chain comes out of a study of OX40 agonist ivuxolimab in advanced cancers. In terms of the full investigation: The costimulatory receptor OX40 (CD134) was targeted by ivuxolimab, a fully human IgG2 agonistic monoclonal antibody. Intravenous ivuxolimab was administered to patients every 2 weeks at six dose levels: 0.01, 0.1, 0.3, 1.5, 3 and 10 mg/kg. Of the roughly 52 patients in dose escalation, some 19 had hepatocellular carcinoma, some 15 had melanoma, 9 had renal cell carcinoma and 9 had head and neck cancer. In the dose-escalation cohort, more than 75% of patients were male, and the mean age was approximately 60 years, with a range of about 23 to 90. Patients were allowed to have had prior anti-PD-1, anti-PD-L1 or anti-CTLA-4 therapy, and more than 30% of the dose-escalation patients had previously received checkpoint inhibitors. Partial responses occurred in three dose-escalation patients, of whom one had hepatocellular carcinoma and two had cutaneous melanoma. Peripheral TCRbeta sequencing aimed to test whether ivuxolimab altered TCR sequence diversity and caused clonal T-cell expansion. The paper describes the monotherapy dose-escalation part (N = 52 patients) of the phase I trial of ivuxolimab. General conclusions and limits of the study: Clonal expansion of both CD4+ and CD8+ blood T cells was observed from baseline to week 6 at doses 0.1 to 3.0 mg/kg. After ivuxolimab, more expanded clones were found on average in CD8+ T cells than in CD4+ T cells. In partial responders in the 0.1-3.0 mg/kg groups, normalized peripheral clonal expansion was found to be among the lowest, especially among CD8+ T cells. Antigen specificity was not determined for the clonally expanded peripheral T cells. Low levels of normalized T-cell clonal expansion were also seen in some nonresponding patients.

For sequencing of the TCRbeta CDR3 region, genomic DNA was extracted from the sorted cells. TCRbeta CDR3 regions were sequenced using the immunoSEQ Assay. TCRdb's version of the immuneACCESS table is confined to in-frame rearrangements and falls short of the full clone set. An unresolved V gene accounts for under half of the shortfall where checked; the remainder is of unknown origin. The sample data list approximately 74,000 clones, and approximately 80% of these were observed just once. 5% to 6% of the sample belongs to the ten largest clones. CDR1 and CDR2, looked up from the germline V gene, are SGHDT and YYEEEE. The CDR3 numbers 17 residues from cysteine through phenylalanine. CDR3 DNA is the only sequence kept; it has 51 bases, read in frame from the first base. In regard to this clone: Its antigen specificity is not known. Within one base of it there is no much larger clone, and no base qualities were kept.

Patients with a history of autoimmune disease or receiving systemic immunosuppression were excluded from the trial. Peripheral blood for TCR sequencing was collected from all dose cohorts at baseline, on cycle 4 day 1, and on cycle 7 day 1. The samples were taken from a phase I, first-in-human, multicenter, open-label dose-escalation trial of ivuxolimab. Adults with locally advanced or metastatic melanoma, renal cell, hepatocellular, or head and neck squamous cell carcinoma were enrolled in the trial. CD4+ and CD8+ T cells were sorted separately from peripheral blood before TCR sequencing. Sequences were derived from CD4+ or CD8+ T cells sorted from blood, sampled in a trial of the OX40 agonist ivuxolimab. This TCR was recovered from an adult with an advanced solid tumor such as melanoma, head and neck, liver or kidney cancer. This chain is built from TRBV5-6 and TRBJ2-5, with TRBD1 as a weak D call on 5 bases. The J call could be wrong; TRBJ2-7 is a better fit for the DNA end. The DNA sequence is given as TGTGCCAGCAGCTTGGTTAGGTGGACATATGTATCCTACGAGCAGTACTTC. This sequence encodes CASSLVRWTYVSYEQYF.